What follows describes a single T cell receptor (beta chain). TCRdb's table, derived via immunoSEQ multiplex PCR, lists solely in-frame clones and lacks some. Here the sample spans under 250,000 clones, 83% being singletons. The data originate from a study of blood T cell repertoires in COVID-19. Turning to the study itself: Acute and convalescent COVID-19 specimens originated in the United States, Italy and Spain.

J was trimmed by 4 bases and V by 5 bases; bases with no gene match: 7. The length of the CDR3 is 14 residues. Germline CDR1 reads SGHNT; CDR2 reads YYREEE (reference sequence). The sequencing sample was made of peripheral blood. The sequence came from a human donor in a cohort sampled during active COVID-19. The chain has TRBV5-4 and TRBJ1-1; TRBD1 matches at 8 bases. CDR3 amino acids: CASSSRQGITEAFF. CDR3 bases: TGTGCCAGCAGTTCAAGACAGGGGATCACTGAAGCTTTCTTT.